These 10 T cell receptor beta chains share one sample of origin, sequenced in a study of tumor-infiltrating lymphocytes in oesophageal squamous cell carcinoma. TCRdb re-derived calls from the PCR reads in MiXCR, one entry per CDR3 protein. The table has about 14,000 distinct CDR3 sequences, 50% seen once; the top ten hold around 13%. What was sequenced was blood. The receptors were sampled from a male donor with esophageal squamous cell carcinoma.

Relative to its sample, this clonotype is medium-sized. V is TRBV11-3 and J is TRBJ1-2, with 9 positions matching TRBD1. The trim removed 0 bases at V and 3 bases at J, leaving 5 bases unmatched. Germline V gene data show CDR1 as SGHNT and CDR2 as YENEEA. The CDR3 length is 16 residues. The CDR3 loop is CASSLEGRTGDYGYTF. The CDR3 region has the DNA TGTGCCAGCAGCTTAGAAGGGAGGACAGGGGACTATGGCTACACCTTC.

The V and J genes are TRBV12-3 or TRBV12-4 and TRBJ2-6, with 9 positions matching TRBD2. The DNA end is more similar to TRBJ2-7, so the J call may be wrong. The CDR3 covers 13 residues. CDR3 nucleotides: TGTGCCAGCAGCCTGAGCGGGAGGCGCGAGCAGTACTTC. Its translation is CASSLSGRREQYF.

The V gene is TRBV5-1, the J gene TRBJ2-3, with 9 bases lining up with TRBD1. Trimming cost V 3 bases and J 3 bases; bases outside gene matches: 5. Germline values: CDR1 SGHRS, CDR2 YFSETQ. This CDR3 spans 15 amino acids. CDR3 DNA: TGCGCCAGCAGCTCCGGGACAGGGTTTACAGATACGCAGTATTTT. It yields the protein CASSSGTGFTDTQYF.

J is TRBJ2-7 and V is TRBV14; D is possibly TRBD2 (7 bases). The V end was cut by 4 bases, the J end by 7 bases, with 17 bases between. Germline CDR1 and CDR2: SGHDN and FVKESK. The CDR3 spans 14 residues. In DNA form, the CDR3 reads TGTGCCAGCAGCCGGGCGGGGGCAGCGCAAGAGCAGTACTTC. It encodes CASSRAGAAQEQYF.

In this sample, this clonotype turned up many times. A read error may explain this, as a much larger clone is one base away. This chain links TRBV2 with TRBJ2-7; TRBD2 agrees at 7 bases. J gave up 7 bases and V 6 bases, and 12 bases lay outside the gene matches. CDR1 and CDR2 from the germline V gene are SNHLY and FYNNEI. This CDR3 is 14 amino acids long. In DNA, the CDR3 is TGTGCCAGCAGCGAAACACTAGCGATCTATGAGCAGTACTTC. It codes for CASSETLAIYEQYF.

This clonotype was observed a few times. The chain couples TRBV11-2 to TRBJ1-3; D gene unclear. CDR3 length: 14 residues. Germline CDR1 and CDR2: SGHAT and FQNNGV. Trimming removed 5 bases from V and 0 bases from J, with 8 bases in between. CDR3 nucleotides: TGTGCCAGCAGCCCGGCAGGCTCTGGAAACACCATATATTTT. Protein sequence: CASSPAGSGNTIYF.

Comments on this clonotype: This CDR3 is missing its conserved last phenylalanine or tryptophan, likely due to a read error. No DNA is shown, since the ends of the CDR3 on it are uncertain; the CDR3 is the one TCRdb lists. The chain has TRBV7-6 and TRBJ1-6; no DNA check was done on the table's D call, TRBD1. Germline V gene lookup returns CDR1 SGHVS and CDR2 FNYEAQ. With termini counted, the CDR3 has 19 amino acids. The CDR3 is CASSLVSGQGPYNEQYFGA.

This clonotype was counted many times. This sequence joins TRBV9 and TRBJ2-5; TRBD1 matches 11 bases. Germline V gene sequence: CDR1 SGDLS, CDR2 YYNGEE. With V trimmed by 5 bases and J by 2 bases, 5 bases remained unmatched. The CDR3 has 15 residues. In DNA form, the CDR3 reads TGTGCCAGCAGTGGCGGGACAGGGGGACAAGAGACCCAGTACTTC. Its protein product is CASSGGTGGQETQYF.

The V and J genes are TRBV7-9 and TRBJ1-2; weak D call: TRBD1 (5 bases). Germline V gene sequence: CDR1 SEHNR, CDR2 FQNEAQ (reference sequence). The V gene lost 2 bases and the J gene lost 5 bases, with 12 bases spanning the gap. The CDR3 is 14 residues long. DNA of the CDR3: TGTGCCAGCAGCTTAAGAGGGGAGGCGTATGGCTACACCTTC. Translation gives CASSLRGEAYGYTF.

This clonotype appeared a few times. The chain has TRBV20-1 and TRBJ2-7; tentatively, D is TRBD2 (6 bases). The DNA end is a closer match to TRBJ2-5, so the J assignment may be wrong. The CDR3 totals 16 residues. Germline-derived CDR1 and CDR2 are DFQATT and SNEGSKA (reference sequence). CDR3 bases: TGCAGTGCTAGAGATCAGCGGGCAGGGCGGATGGAGACCCAGTACTTC. Protein sequence: CSARDQRAGRMETQYF.